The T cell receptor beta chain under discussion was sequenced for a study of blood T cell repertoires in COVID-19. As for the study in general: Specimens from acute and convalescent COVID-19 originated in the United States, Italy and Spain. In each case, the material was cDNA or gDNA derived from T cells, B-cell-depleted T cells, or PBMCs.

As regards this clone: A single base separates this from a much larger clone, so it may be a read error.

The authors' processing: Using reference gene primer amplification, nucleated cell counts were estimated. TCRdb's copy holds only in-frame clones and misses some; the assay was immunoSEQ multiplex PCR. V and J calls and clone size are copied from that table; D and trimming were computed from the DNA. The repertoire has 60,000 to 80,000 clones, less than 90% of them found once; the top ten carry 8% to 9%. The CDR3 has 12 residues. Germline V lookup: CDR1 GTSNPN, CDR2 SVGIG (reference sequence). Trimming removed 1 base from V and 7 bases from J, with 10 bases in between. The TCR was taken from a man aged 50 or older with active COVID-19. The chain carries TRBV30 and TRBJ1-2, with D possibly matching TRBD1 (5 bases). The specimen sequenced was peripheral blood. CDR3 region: CAWSGAGGGYTF. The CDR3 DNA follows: TGTGCCTGGAGTGGGGCGGGGGGTGGCTACACCTTC.